A selection of T cell receptor beta chains follows, all from one sample in a study of T cells in Graves' hyperthyroidism and ophthalmopathy. TCRdb redid the calling of the multiplex PCR reads with MiXCR, one entry per CDR3 protein. This sample carries approximately 590,000 distinct CDR3 sequences, approximately 14% of them seen once, and the ten largest clones take around 7.5%. The sequenced material came from blood. The receptors come from a woman aged 25 to 39 with Graves' hyperthyroidism. The CDR3 runs from the conserved cysteine through the conserved F or W. The D gene is left open where the match is weak. Only some rows state a clone size, as once, few, many or a class for expanded clones.

V gene,CDR3 length,D gene,J gene,clone size,CDR3 protein,CDR3 DNA
TRBV7-9,14,TRBD2,TRBJ2-7,many,CASSNLAGVGEQYF,TGTGCCAGCAGCAATCTAGCGGGAGTAGGAGAGCAGTACTTC
TRBV5-6,16,TRBD2,TRBJ2-2,.,CASSFTSGSFTGELFF,TGTGCCAGCAGCTTTACTAGCGGGAGTTTCACCGGGGAGCTGTTTTTT
TRBV11-2,15,TRBD2,TRBJ2-7,many,CASSFPPGLATEQYF,TGTGCCAGCAGCTTTCCCCCGGGACTAGCGACCGAGCAGTACTTC
TRBV7-2,15,.,TRBJ2-7,many,CASSLSRGPAYEQYF,TGTGCCAGCAGCCTTAGTAGAGGACCAGCCTACGAGCAGTACTTC
TRBV27,14,TRBD1,TRBJ2-5,many,CASSPQGAGETQYF,TGTGCCAGCAGTCCACAGGGGGCGGGGGAGACCCAGTACTTC
TRBV19,16,.,TRBJ2-7,.,CASSRGRDTGTYEQYF,TGTGCCAGTAGTCGGGGTAGGGACACTGGGACCTACGAGCAGTACTTC
TRBV2,13,.,TRBJ2-7,many,CASNWVLGNEQYF,TGTGCCAGCAATTGGGTGTTGGGCAACGAGCAGTACTTC
TRBV6-9,15,.,TRBJ2-7,.,CASSYDEGNTYEQYF,TGTGCCAGCAGTTATGATGAGGGAAACACCTACGAGCAGTACTTC
TRBV7-9,15,.,TRBJ2-2,many,CASSPREQLAGELFF,TGTGCCAGCAGCCCCCGGGAACAACTAGCCGGGGAGCTGTTTTTT
TRBV7-2,14,TRBD2,TRBJ2-2,many,CASSPLLATGELFF,TGTGCCAGCAGCCCCCTACTAGCGACCGGGGAGCTGTTTTTT
TRBV4-3,15,TRBD1,TRBJ1-4,.,CASNQGGAMNEKLFF,TGCGCCAGCAACCAAGGGGGCGCGATGAATGAAAAACTGTTTTTT
TRBV30,14,.,TRBJ2-2,many,CAWSGGVGTGELFF,TGTGCCTGGAGCGGGGGAGTAGGCACCGGGGAGCTGTTTTTT
TRBV7-3,13,.,TRBJ2-3,few,CASSLSLSDTQYF,TGTGCCAGCAGCTTAAGTTTATCAGATACGCAGTATTTT
TRBV6-2/TRBV6-3,17,.,TRBJ2-7,many,CASSPVQGAGWHYEQYF,TGTGCCAGCAGTCCGGTACAGGGAGCAGGCTGGCACTACGAGCAGTACTTC
TRBV7-6,15,.,TRBJ2-3,many,CASSLTPEITDTQYF,TGTGCCAGCAGCTTGACCCCGGAAATCACAGATACGCAGTATTTT
TRBV7-9,14,.,TRBJ2-1,few,CASRTDALYNEQFF,TGTGCCAGCAGAACGGATGCACTTTACAATGAGCAGTTCTTC
TRBV28,13,.,TRBJ1-1,.,CASSGDGLTEAFF,TGTGCCAGCAGTGGTGACGGGCTCACTGAAGCTTTCTTT
TRBV7-6,19,TRBD1,TRBJ2-6,.,CASSLEERTGSSGANVLTF,TGTGCCAGCAGCTTAGAGGAGAGGACAGGGAGCTCTGGGGCCAACGTCCTGACTTTC
TRBV9,16,TRBD2,TRBJ2-3,many,CASSGRTSESTDTQYF,TGTGCCAGCAGCGGGAGGACTAGCGAGAGCACAGATACGCAGTATTTT